This T cell receptor beta chain was recorded in a study of early T cells in non-severe SARS-CoV-2 infection. TCRdb independently ran MiXCR on the 5' RACE reads; one entry per CDR3 protein. Among approximately 120,000 distinct CDR3 sequences listed, under 15% were seen once. With 7 bases clipped from V and 0 bases from J, the junction kept 8 bases outside the gene matches. Germline V lookup: CDR1 MNHNY, CDR2 SVGAGI (reference sequence). This CDR3 contains 16 residues. The origin of this receptor is an adult who was a healthcare worker with PCR-confirmed SARS-CoV-2 infection or an uninfected control (not recorded which). This chain links TRBV6-6 with TRBJ2-2, with 7 bases fitting TRBD1. Sequencing was carried out using whole blood. The DNA of the CDR3 is TGTGCCAGCACCAGGGGGTTCAGTCCGAACACCGGGGAGCTGTTTTTT. Protein: CASTRGFSPNTGELFF.